The clone carrying this TCR beta chain has a handful of counts. What it binds is unknown. TCRdb re-called the reads through MiXCR, storing one row per CDR3 protein. The sample contains approximately 77,000 distinct CDR3 sequences, around 20% of which appear only once. The data belong to a study of type 1 regulatory T cells. Across the whole study: An in vitro protocol generated T-allo10, a Tr1-enriched, alloantigen-specific CD4 T cell product.

The ends lost 3 bases at V and 4 bases at J; junction bases unmatched: 9. From germline, CDR1 is DFQATT and CDR2 SNEGSKA (reference sequence). The length of the CDR3 is 15 residues. Study outcomes and limitations: Compared with non-Tr1 cells, Tr1 cells showed a narrower TCR repertoire.

Sequenced input: cultured type 1 regulatory T (Tr1) cells, either the whole culture or a sorted fraction (not recorded which). V is TRBV20-1 and J is TRBJ2-3; 8 nucleotides align to TRBD1. The source of this sequence is a human donor in good health. Here the CDR3 DNA reads TGCAGTGCTAGTGGGGCAGGGGGCAATTCAGATACGCAGTATTTT. Amino acids: CSASGAGGNSDTQYF.